Following are 24 T cell receptor beta chains from one sample sequenced in a study of cytomegalovirus exposure and HLA in healthy donors. PCR employed 60 Vbeta and 13 Jbeta primers. Libraries were prepared by immunoSEQ multiplex PCR; TCRdb keeps only in-frame clonotypes and omits some of them. The sample has under 200,000 clones; around two thirds are singletons. The material sequenced was PBMCs. The source of these receptors is a man aged 45 to 65 in good health and CMV-seronegative.

The chain combines TRBV25-1 with TRBJ2-5; TRBD2 matches at 9 bases. The V gene's germline CDR1 is MGHDK and CDR2 SYGVNS. Trimming cost V 1 base and J 1 base; bases outside gene matches: 4. The CDR3 has 16 residues. The CDR3 region is CASSEFLRGGQETQYF. As DNA, the CDR3 is TGTGCCAGCAGTGAATTTCTGCGGGGGGGCCAAGAGACCCAGTACTTC.

The DNA of the CDR3 is TGTGCCAGTAGTATAGTTCCGGAGGGCACCGGGGAGCTGTTTTTT. It is translated as CASSIVPEGTGELFF. J is TRBJ2-2 and V is TRBV19; perhaps TRBD2 as D (6 bases). Germline V gives CDR1 LNHDA, CDR2 SQIVND (reference sequence). V gave up 1 base and J gave up 4 bases, with 10 bases separating them. This CDR3 is 15 amino acids long.

The rearrangement links TRBV7-2 to TRBJ2-1; a weak D match, TRBD1 (6 bases). The CDR3 spans 13 residues. Germline CDR1 reads SGHTA; CDR2 reads FQGNSA. Trimming stripped 1 base from V and 9 bases from J, with 10 bases between. CDR3 coding DNA: TGTGCCAGCAGCTTAGTAACGACAGGTGAGCAGTTCTTC. It is translated as CASSLVTTGEQFF. The whole variable domain, filled in from reference TRBV7-2 and TRBJ2-1, reads GAGVSQSPSNKVTEKGKDVELRCDPISGHTALYWYRQSLGQGLEFLIYFQGNSAPDKSGLPSDRFSAERTGGSVSTLTIQRTQQEDSAVYLCASSLVTTGEQFFGPGTRLTVL.

The chain recombines TRBV13 with TRBJ1-1; TRBD1 agrees at 7 bases. V dropped 5 bases and J dropped 2; count of bases not matched to a gene: 11. The germline CDR1 and CDR2 sequences are PRHDT and FYEKMQ (reference sequence). The CDR3 runs 16 residues. DNA of the CDR3: TGTGCCAGCAGCCCCCCCAGGGGGATGAGAAACACTGAAGCTTTCTTT. Its protein is CASSPPRGMRNTEAFF. The full variable domain, completed using reference TRBV13 and TRBJ1-1, is AAGVIQSPRHLIKEKRETATLKCYPIPRHDTVYWYQQGPGQDPQFLISFYEKMQSDKGSIPDRFSAQQFSDYHSELNMSSLELGDSALYFCASSPPRGMRNTEAFFGQGTRLTVV.

The chain joins TRBV9 to TRBJ1-6; 7 bases align to TRBD1. V was clipped by 4 bases and J by 10 bases; unmatched bases: 5. Germline lookup yields CDR1 SGDLS and CDR2 YYNGEE. This CDR3 spans 13 amino acids. The CDR3 loop reads CASSFRQGSPLHF. CDR3 DNA: TGTGCCAGCAGCTTCCGACAGGGATCACCCCTCCACTTT. Together with reference TRBV9 and TRBJ1-6, the CDR3 gives the full variable domain: DSGVTQTPKHLITATGQRVTLRCSPRSGDLSVYWYQQSLDQGLQFLIQYYNGEERAKGNILERFSAQQFPDLHSELNLSSLELGDSALYFCASSFRQGSPLHFGNGTRLTVT.

The chain combines TRBV6-1 with TRBJ1-5, with TRBD1 as a possible D gene (5 bases). The germline gives CDR1 MNHNS, CDR2 SASEGT. The CDR3 is made up of 14 amino acids. Trimming stripped 4 bases from V and 4 bases from J, with 11 bases between. The CDR3 DNA follows: TGTGCCAGCAGTGCAGGGAACCCAAATCAGCCCCAGCATTTT. It yields the protein CASSAGNPNQPQHF.

The V and J genes are TRBV6-1 and TRBJ2-7, with a tentative D call TRBD2 (7 bases). This CDR3 region has 13 residues. V lost 7 bases and J lost 3, with 13 bases in between. Germline values: CDR1 MNHNS, CDR2 SASEGT. CDR3 sequence: CASKRDTYYEQYF. The CDR3 nucleotides are TGTGCCAGCAAGCGGGACACCTACTACGAGCAGTACTTC.

This clone was recorded once. The CDR3 sequence: CSVAPSGKNTGELFF. DNA for the CDR3: TGCAGCGTTGCTCCCTCCGGGAAGAACACCGGGGAGCTGTTTTTT. The chain recombines TRBV29-1 with TRBJ2-2; D possibly corresponds to TRBD2 (5 bases). CDR3 length equals 15 residues. The germline V and J ends were trimmed by 4 bases and 1 base, with 13 bases remaining between them. Germline assignment: CDR1 SQVTM and CDR2 ANQGSEA.

The rearrangement joins TRBV6-1 to TRBJ1-6; D ambiguous. Trimming removed 2 bases from V and 6 bases from J, with 11 bases in between. CDR1 and CDR2 (germline): MNHNS, SASEGT. This CDR3 comprises 15 residues. The CDR3, as DNA: TGTGCCAGCAGTGAACTCCCGCTTAGTAATTCACCCCTCCACTTT. The encoded protein is CASSELPLSNSPLHF.

The V and J genes are TRBV29-1 and TRBJ2-3; TRBD2 agrees at 8 bases. The CDR3 is 14 residues long. The germline gives CDR1 SQVTM, CDR2 ANQGSEA. The trim removed 1 base at V and 2 bases at J, leaving 2 bases unmatched. The CDR3 here is CSVEAGGFTDTQYF. The CDR3 region has the DNA TGCAGCGTTGAAGCGGGGGGGTTCACAGATACGCAGTATTTT.

The chain is built from TRBV28 and TRBJ2-7; 12 nucleotides agree with TRBD1. Germline CDR1 reads MDHEN; CDR2 reads SYDVKM. V trimming: 8 bases; J trimming: 4 bases; junction bases outside the gene matches: 12. The CDR3 is 16 amino acids. The CDR3 DNA reads as TGTGCCAGCCGCTCTCCAGGGACAGGGGGCAGATACGAGCAGTACTTC. It codes for CASRSPGTGGRYEQYF.

The genes are TRBV29-1 and TRBJ1-1; TRBD1 might be the D (6 bases). V dropped 7 bases and J dropped 11 bases, with 26 bases sitting between them. CDR3 length: 14 amino acids. The germline V gene has CDR1 SQVTM and CDR2 ANQGSEA. CDR3 coding DNA: TGCAGCGCCAGGGAGGGTCCAGGAGGGGGTCGGGCTTTCTTT. Translation: CSAREGPGGGRAFF.

The chain carries TRBV18 and TRBJ2-2, with D tentatively TRBD1 (6 bases). The CDR3 totals 17 residues. Trimming removed 2 bases from V and 4 bases from J, with 17 bases in between. Per the germline V gene, CDR1 is KGHSH and CDR2 is LQKENI. CDR3 DNA: TGTGCCAGCTCACCAATGGGGAACAGGGCGAGCACCGGGGAGCTGTTTTTT. Translating it yields CASSPMGNRASTGELFF.

This clone was seen just once. The CDR3 nucleotides read TGCGCCAGCAGCTTGGCTAAGGGGCCTACTGAAGCTTTCTTT. Translation gives CASSLAKGPTEAFF. This chain links TRBV5-1 with TRBJ1-1; D is perhaps TRBD1 (5 bases). The V and J ends lost 0 bases and 5 bases respectively, with 11 bases between them. Germline-derived CDR1 and CDR2 are SGHRS and YFSETQ. The CDR3 contains 14 residues.

The chain is built from TRBV9 and TRBJ1-3; possibly TRBD1 for D (5 bases). V shed 0 bases and J shed 0 bases, with 16 bases lying between them. The CDR3 runs to 18 residues. Germline V gives CDR1 SGDLS, CDR2 YYNGEE. DNA for the CDR3: TGTGCCAGCAGCGTAGTGCCGGGGGGTCCGAGCTCTGGAAACACCATATATTTT. Translated: CASSVVPGGPSSGNTIYF. Drawing the rest from reference TRBV9 and TRBJ1-3, the complete variable domain is DSGVTQTPKHLITATGQRVTLRCSPRSGDLSVYWYQQSLDQGLQFLIQYYNGEERAKGNILERFSAQQFPDLHSELNLSSLELGDSALYFCASSVVPGGPSSGNTIYFGEGSWLTVV.

The chain couples TRBV6-6 to TRBJ2-1; the D is unclear. Germline CDR1 reads MNHNY; CDR2 reads SVGAGI (reference sequence). The CDR3 runs to 13 residues. The V end was cut by 6 bases, the J end by 4 bases, with 10 bases between. The CDR3 sequence: CASSDKPYNEQFF. The CDR3 coding sequence is TGTGCCAGCAGCGACAAACCTTACAATGAGCAGTTCTTC.

This sequence joins TRBV2 and TRBJ1-2; 7 nucleotides line up with TRBD1. This CDR3 is 13 amino acids long. CDR1 is SNHLY and CDR2 is FYNNEI in the germline V gene. V lost 8 bases and J lost 4; bases outside the gene matches: 7. CDR3 bases: TGTGCCAGCGCAGGGGGGTTCGGCTATGGCTACACCTTC. It is translated as CASAGGFGYGYTF. Filled out from reference TRBV2 and TRBJ1-2, the complete variable domain reads EPEVTQTPSHQVTQMGQEVILRCVPISNHLYFYWYRQILGQKVEFLVSFYNNEISEKSEIFDDQFSVERPDGSNFTLKIRSTKLEDSAMYFCASAGGFGYGYTFGSGTRLTVV.

The chain links TRBV10-2 to TRBJ1-1; 7 nucleotides match TRBD1. Germline CDR1 and CDR2: WSHSY and SAAADI. Trimming removed 6 bases from V and 5 bases from J; junction bases left unmatched: 3. The CDR3 loop spans 12 amino acids. The DNA of the CDR3 is TGCGCCAGCAGAGGGGGCCGAACTGAAGCTTTCTTT. Its protein is CASRGGRTEAFF.

V is TRBV4-1 and J is TRBJ2-5, with a tentative D call TRBD2 (5 bases). The DNA end is more similar to TRBJ2-7, so the J call may be wrong. The CDR3 is made up of 12 amino acids. Germline assignment: CDR1 MGHRA and CDR2 YSYEKL. The CDR3 loop reads CASSLEGYEQYF. The CDR3 DNA reads TGCGCCAGCAGCCTTGAGGGATACGAGCAGTACTTC.

Worth noting for this clone: Given a much more abundant clone one base away, this may be a read error. The J gene is TRBJ2-7, the V gene TRBV5-6; D is perhaps TRBD1 (6 bases). The germline V gene encodes CDR1 SGHDT and CDR2 YYEEEE. CDR3 length equals 13 residues. Trimming took off 1 base at V and 1 base at J, with 6 bases between the two ends. The CDR3 protein is CASSLTGSYEQYF. The CDR3 DNA follows: TGTGCCAGCAGCTTGACAGGGTCCTACGAGCAGTACTTC.

This clone was recorded only once. The chain employs TRBV6-5 and TRBJ2-3, with a tentative D call TRBD2 (6 bases). This CDR3 is built from 13 residues. Germline CDR1 reads MNHEY; CDR2 reads SVGAGI. Trimming shortened V by 8 bases and J by 4 bases, and 13 bases separated the two germline ends. In DNA form, the CDR3 reads TGTGCCAGCCGGGACTTTGTGGCAGATACGCAGTATTTT. Translated: CASRDFVADTQYF.

In this sample, this clone turned up a few times. V gene TRBV7-9 combines with J gene TRBJ2-7; a weak D match, TRBD1 (6 bases). The CDR3 extends over 14 amino acids. Trimming took off 6 bases at V and 3 bases at J, with 15 bases between the two ends. CDR1 is SEHNR, CDR2 FQNEAQ, per germline (reference sequence). The CDR3: CASSFRDTYYEQYF. CDR3 nucleotides: TGTGCCAGCAGTTTTAGGGACACGTACTACGAGCAGTACTTC.

The chain's CDR3 is CASSQVRGNLNTEAFF. In DNA form, the CDR3 reads TGTGCCAGCAGCCAAGTAAGGGGGAACCTGAACACTGAAGCTTTCTTT. This chain joins TRBV4-2 and TRBJ1-1; D is perhaps TRBD1 (6 bases). Trimming removed 1 base from V and 0 bases from J, with 12 bases in between. The CDR3 covers 16 residues. Germline assignment: CDR1 LGHNA and CDR2 YNFKEQ.

The V and J genes are TRBV5-8 and TRBJ2-1; 8 nucleotides match TRBD1. This CDR3 contains 16 residues. V lost 4 bases and J lost 0; bases outside the gene matches: 6. Germline V CDR1 and CDR2: SGHTS, YDEGEE. The CDR3 nucleotides are TGTGCCAGCAGCGTAAACAGGGGGAGCTCCTACAATGAGCAGTTCTTC. It codes for CASSVNRGSSYNEQFF.